Below are 20 T cell receptor beta chains sequenced from a single sample in a study of Ad26.COV2.S vaccination and SARS-CoV-2 variants. As to treatment: around 19 received Ad26.COV2.S at low or high dose, single or two shots; about 5 received placebo; per-sample allocation not given. Samples were taken on day 63 after the first vaccine or placebo injection. Measured with immunoSEQ multiplex PCR; TCRdb has only the in-frame clones, and not every one. The sample holds 360,000 or so clones, around 87% seen once. The input for sequencing was peripheral blood, taken in a trial of Ad26.COV2.S vaccine versus placebo. Source of these receptors: a person aged 18-60 years who received the Ad26.COV2.S COVID-19 vaccine or a placebo.

The chain is built from TRBV9 and TRBJ1-1; no firm D call. Trimming pared 4 bases from V and 2 bases from J, leaving 9 bases between. CDR3 length: 13 residues. Germline assignment: CDR1 SGDLS and CDR2 YYNGEE. CDR3 residues: CASSSNINTEAFF. The DNA of the CDR3 is TGTGCCAGCAGCTCAAACATCAACACTGAAGCTTTCTTT.

This clone was seen once. V is TRBV29-1 and J is TRBJ1-4; the D is unclear. The CDR3 spans 16 residues. Between the trimmed V and J ends, which lost 0 bases and 0 bases, there was a span of 11 bases. Germline loops: CDR1 SQVTM, CDR2 ANQGSEA. The CDR3 DNA follows: TGCAGCGTTGAAGATCTTGGGTATCCAACTAATGAAAAACTGTTTTTT. It codes for CSVEDLGYPTNEKLFF.

CDR3 in DNA: TGTGCCAGCAGTTGGGCCAAGAACACTGAAGCTTTCTTT. As protein: CASSWAKNTEAFF. The chain combines TRBV27 with TRBJ1-1, with D unresolved. V was clipped by 4 bases and J by 1 base, with 7 bases between them. The germline gives CDR1 MNHEY, CDR2 SMNVEV (reference sequence). This CDR3 spans 13 amino acids.

This clone was detected a few times. The V and J genes are TRBV25-1 and TRBJ1-3; weak D call: TRBD1 (5 bases). This CDR3 is built from 17 residues. Germline CDR1 reads MGHDK; CDR2 reads SYGVNS. V was pared by 6 bases and J by 0 bases, with 18 bases between. The CDR3 bases are TGTGCCAGCAGGGGGAGGGGAGGCCTGAGCTCTGGAAACACCATATATTTT. It translates to CASRGRGGLSSGNTIYF.

This clone was recorded many times. The chain has TRBV6-5 and TRBJ2-2; D remains unclear. This CDR3 has 14 amino acids. Germline V lookup: CDR1 MNHEY, CDR2 SVGAGI. Between the trimmed V and J ends, which lost 6 bases and 6 bases, there was a span of 14 bases. CDR3 loop: CASRFDTRSGELFF. The CDR3 DNA sequence: TGTGCCAGCAGGTTCGATACCAGGTCCGGGGAGCTGTTTTTT.

J is TRBJ2-3 and V is TRBV6-6; D may be TRBD1 (5 bases). Germline V gene data show CDR1 as MNHNY and CDR2 as SVGAGI (reference sequence). This CDR3 comprises 16 residues. The V end was cut by 3 bases, the J end by 1 base, with 14 bases between. The CDR3 here is CASSYSRTKGTDTQYF. As DNA, the CDR3 is TGTGCCAGCAGTTATTCACGGACAAAAGGCACAGATACGCAGTATTTT.

The chain carries TRBV30 and TRBJ2-1; 8 positions match TRBD2. In germline, CDR1 is GTSNPN, CDR2 SVGIG (reference sequence). The CDR3 length is 17 residues. V was clipped by 0 bases and J by 0 bases; unmatched bases: 7. The CDR3 sequence: CAWSVGLAGYSYNEQFF. CDR3 bases: TGTGCCTGGAGTGTAGGGCTAGCGGGTTACTCCTACAATGAGCAGTTCTTC.

CDR3 nucleotide sequence: TGTGCCAGCAGCTTAGGCAGGGTGGAAAACACCATATATTTT. This encodes CASSLGRVENTIYF. This sequence joins TRBV7-6 and TRBJ1-3; TRBD1 is a possible D gene (5 bases). The V and J ends lost 1 base and 6 bases respectively, with 10 bases between them. This CDR3 has 14 amino acids. Germline-derived CDR1 and CDR2 are SGHVS and FNYEAQ.

The genes are TRBV29-1 and TRBJ2-2; TRBD1 agrees at 9 bases. Germline V gives CDR1 SQVTM, CDR2 ANQGSEA. The CDR3 is 14 residues long. The ends lost 4 bases at V and 7 bases at J; junction bases unmatched: 7. The CDR3: CSVGPVTGGGELFF. The CDR3 coding sequence is TGCAGCGTTGGCCCAGTGACAGGGGGCGGGGAGCTGTTTTTT.

The J gene is TRBJ1-2, the V gene TRBV19; D not certain. The CDR3 is 14 residues long. Trimming removed 8 bases from V and 4 bases from J, with 17 bases in between. Germline V lookup: CDR1 LNHDA, CDR2 SQIVND (reference sequence). The CDR3 here is CASGEVGRSYGYTF. The CDR3 DNA reads TGTGCCAGTGGCGAGGTAGGACGGAGCTATGGCTACACCTTC.

The V gene is TRBV6-4, the J gene TRBJ2-7, with 8 bases identical to TRBD1. V shed 6 bases, J shed 1 base, and the junction held 8 bases outside the gene matches. The CDR3 spans 15 residues. Germline V CDR1 and CDR2: MRHNA, SNTAGT. CDR3 residues: CASSPQGASSYEQYF. CDR3 DNA sequence: TGTGCCAGCAGCCCTCAGGGGGCCTCATCCTACGAGCAGTACTTC.

The chain joins TRBV6-1 to TRBJ2-7; 12 bases match TRBD2. This CDR3 is 17 amino acids long. The trim removed 2 bases at V and 2 bases at J, leaving 7 bases unmatched. CDR1 is MNHNS and CDR2 is SASEGT in the germline V gene. CDR3 residues: CASSEHRLAGGPYEQYF. CDR3 nucleotide sequence: TGTGCCAGCAGTGAACACCGCCTAGCGGGGGGGCCCTACGAGCAGTACTTC.

The rearrangement links TRBV5-1 to TRBJ2-1; 10 bases are shared with TRBD2. Germline V gives CDR1 SGHRS, CDR2 YFSETQ. Trimming took 4 bases from V and 2 from J; bases not matched to a gene: 6. This CDR3 has 16 amino acids. The CDR3 reads CASSPGLANTYNEQFF. CDR3 DNA: TGCGCCAGCAGCCCGGGACTAGCGAATACCTACAATGAGCAGTTCTTC.

A note on this clone: One end of the junction varies from germline; a read error may be responsible. This chain uses TRBV3-1 (or the pseudogene TRBV3-2) with TRBJ1-6; D is undetermined. This CDR3 is built from 13 residues. Germline V lookup: CDR1 LGHDT, CDR2 YNNKEL (reference sequence). As DNA, the CDR3 is TGTGCCAGCAACCAACTACAGTATTCACCCCTCCACTTT. Translation gives CASNQLQYSPLHF.

V and J are TRBV24-1 and TRBJ2-1, with a weak D call TRBD1 (5 bases). There are 14 residues in the CDR3. V gave up 4 bases and J gave up 8 bases, with 14 bases separating them. From germline, CDR1 is KGHDR and CDR2 SFDVKD. The DNA for the CDR3 is TGTGCCACCAGTGAAGGGGTTGGGGTCGATGAGCAGTTCTTC. It is translated as CATSEGVGVDEQFF.

V is TRBV5-8 and J is TRBJ2-4; no firm D call. V was shortened by 6 bases and J by 0 bases, with 13 bases between the two germline ends. CDR1 is SGHTS and CDR2 is YDEGEE in the germline V gene. This CDR3 has 15 residues. The CDR3 DNA reads TGTGCCAGCATAGGCGCGGCTTCAGCCAAAAACATTCAGTACTTC. Amino acid sequence: CASIGAASAKNIQYF.

The chain combines TRBV11-2 with TRBJ2-1, with D uncertain. Germline V lookup: CDR1 SGHAT, CDR2 FQNNGV. This CDR3 has 12 amino acids. The V end was cut by 1 base, the J end by 15 bases, with 13 bases between. In DNA, the CDR3 is TGTGCCAGCAGCTTAGGGGCGGTCGAGAGGTTCTTC. Its translation is CASSLGAVERFF.

The J gene is TRBJ1-5, the V gene TRBV19; TRBD1 aligns across 7 bases. The CDR3 is 15 residues long. Germline trimming cut 6 bases from V and 7 bases from J; bases unmatched to any gene: 12. The germline V gene encodes CDR1 LNHDA and CDR2 SQIVND (reference sequence). CDR3 nucleotide sequence: TGTGCCAGTAGAACCTACAGGGGAAAGGGGCAGCCCCAGCATTTT. Translated: CASRTYRGKGQPQHF.

This clone has a single count. The chain recombines TRBV6-6 with TRBJ2-3; no definite D call. The CDR3 is 15 amino acids. V was clipped by 7 bases and J by 2 bases, with 16 bases between them. The germline V gene encodes CDR1 MNHNY and CDR2 SVGAGI (reference sequence). The CDR3 DNA is TGTGCCAGCAAGGTCTCAGTCGTACCCACAGATACGCAGTATTTT. It specifies CASKVSVVPTDTQYF.

The chain carries TRBV11-2 and TRBJ2-7; TRBD2 matches at 7 bases. Germline CDR1 reads SGHAT; CDR2 reads FQNNGV. J was trimmed by 2 bases and V by 1 base; bases with no gene match: 2. This CDR3 is 14 amino acids long. In DNA form, the CDR3 reads TGTGCCAGCAGCTTAGGGGGGGGAGCCTACGAGCAGTACTTC. Its protein product is CASSLGGGAYEQYF.